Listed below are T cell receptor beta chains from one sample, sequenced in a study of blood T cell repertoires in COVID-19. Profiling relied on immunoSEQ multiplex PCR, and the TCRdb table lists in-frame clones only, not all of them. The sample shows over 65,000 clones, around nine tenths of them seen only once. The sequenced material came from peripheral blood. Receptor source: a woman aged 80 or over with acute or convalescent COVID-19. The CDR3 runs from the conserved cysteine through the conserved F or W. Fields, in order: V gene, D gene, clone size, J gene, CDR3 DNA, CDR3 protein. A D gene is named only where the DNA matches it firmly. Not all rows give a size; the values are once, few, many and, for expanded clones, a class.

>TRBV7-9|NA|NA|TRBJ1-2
TGTGCCAGCGCCTCGGGGGGCCGAGGGGCTAACTATGGCTACACCTTC
CASASGGRGANYGYTF
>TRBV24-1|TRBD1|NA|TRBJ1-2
TGTGCCTCCGAGGACAGGGAAAAGGGTGGCTACACCTTC
CASEDREKGGYTF
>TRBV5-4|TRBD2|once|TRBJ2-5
TGTGCCAGCAGCTTGTCAGCGGGGAGCCAAGAGACCCAGTACTTC
CASSLSAGSQETQYF
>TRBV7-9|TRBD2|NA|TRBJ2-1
TGTGCCAGCATCAAAGCCGGGACTATACACTACAATGAGCAGTTCTTC
CASIKAGTIHYNEQFF
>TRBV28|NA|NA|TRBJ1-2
TGTGCCAGCACCCTTGGGTCCCGTCGCGGTGGCTACACCTTC
CASTLGSRRGGYTF
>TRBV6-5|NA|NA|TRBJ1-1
TGTGCCAGCATAGGGGAATTAACCGCTTTCTTT
CASIGELTAFF
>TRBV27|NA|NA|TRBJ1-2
TGTGCCAGCACCAAACTGGGGGGGGTAGACTATGGCTACACCTTC
CASTKLGGVDYGYTF
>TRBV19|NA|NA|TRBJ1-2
TGTGCCAGTAGGGAAACAGGGTTTGGCTACACCTTC
CASRETGFGYTF
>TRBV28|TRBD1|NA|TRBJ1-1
TGTGCCAGCAGTACAGGGGGGAGCACTGAAGCTTTCTTT
CASSTGGSTEAFF
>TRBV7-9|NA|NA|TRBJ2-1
TGTGCCAGCAGCTCGGGGGTAGCAGGCAATGAGCAGTTCTTC
CASSSGVAGNEQFF
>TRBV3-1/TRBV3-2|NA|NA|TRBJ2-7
TGTGCCAGCAGCCAATTGCCGGACAGTTCCTACGAGCAGTACTTC
CASSQLPDSSYEQYF
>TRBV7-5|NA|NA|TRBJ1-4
TGTGTCAGAAGCAAGTTCCTAGACGATGAAAAACTGTTTTTT
CVRSKFLDDEKLFF
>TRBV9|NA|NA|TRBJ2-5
TGTGCCAGCAGCGTAGACGGGACCCAGTACTTC
CASSVDGTQYF
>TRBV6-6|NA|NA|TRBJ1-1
TGTGCCAGCAGTTACTTCTTGGGACAAATGAACACTGAAGCTTTCTTT
CASSYFLGQMNTEAFF
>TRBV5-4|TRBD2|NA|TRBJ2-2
TGTGCCAGCAGCTTTGGCGGGGGAAACACCGGGGAGCTGTTTTTT
CASSFGGGNTGELFF
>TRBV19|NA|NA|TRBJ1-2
TGTGCCAGTAGACAATCAGGGGACGGGGTAGGCTACACCTTC
CASRQSGDGVGYTF
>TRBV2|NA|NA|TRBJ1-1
TGTGCCAGCTCTAAGGGGTTGGGCACTGAAGCTTTCTTT
CASSKGLGTEAFF
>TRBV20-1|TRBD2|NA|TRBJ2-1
TGCAGTGCTAGTAGACCTAGCGGGAAATACAATGAGCAGTTCTTC
CSASRPSGKYNEQFF
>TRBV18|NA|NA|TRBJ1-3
TGTGCCAGCTCACCTCCCGTCCGCTCTGGAAACACCATATATTTT
CASSPPVRSGNTIYF